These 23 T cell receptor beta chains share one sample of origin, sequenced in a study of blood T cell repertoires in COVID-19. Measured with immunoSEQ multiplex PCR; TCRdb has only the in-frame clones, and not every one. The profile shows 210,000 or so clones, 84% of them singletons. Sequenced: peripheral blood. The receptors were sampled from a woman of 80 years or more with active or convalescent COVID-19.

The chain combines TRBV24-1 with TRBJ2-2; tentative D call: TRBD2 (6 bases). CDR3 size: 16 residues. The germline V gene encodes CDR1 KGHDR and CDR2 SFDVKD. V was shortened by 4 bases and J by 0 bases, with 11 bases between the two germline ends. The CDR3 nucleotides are TGTGCCACCAGTGAGACTAGGCCGACGAACACCGGGGAGCTGTTTTTT. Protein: CATSETRPTNTGELFF.

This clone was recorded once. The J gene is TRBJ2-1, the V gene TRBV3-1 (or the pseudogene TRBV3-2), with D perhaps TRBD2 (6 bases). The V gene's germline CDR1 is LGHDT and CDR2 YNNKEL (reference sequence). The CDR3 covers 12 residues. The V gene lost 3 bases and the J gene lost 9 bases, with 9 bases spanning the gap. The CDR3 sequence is CASSQSEGEQFF. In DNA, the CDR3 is TGTGCCAGCAGCCAGTCGGAGGGTGAGCAGTTCTTC.

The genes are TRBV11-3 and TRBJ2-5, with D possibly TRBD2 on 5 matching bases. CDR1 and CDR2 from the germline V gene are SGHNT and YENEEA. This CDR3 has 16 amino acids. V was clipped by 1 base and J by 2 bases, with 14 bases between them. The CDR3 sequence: CASSLVITGRQETQYF. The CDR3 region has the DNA TGTGCCAGCAGCTTAGTTATTACGGGGAGACAAGAGACCCAGTACTTC.

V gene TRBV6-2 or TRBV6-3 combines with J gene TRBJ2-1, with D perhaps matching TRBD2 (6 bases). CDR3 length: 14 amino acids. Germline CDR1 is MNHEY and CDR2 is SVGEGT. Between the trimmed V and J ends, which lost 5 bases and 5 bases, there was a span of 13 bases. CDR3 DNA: TGTGCCAGCAGTCCCCCGGGACTCAACAATGAGCAGTTCTTC. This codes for CASSPPGLNNEQFF.

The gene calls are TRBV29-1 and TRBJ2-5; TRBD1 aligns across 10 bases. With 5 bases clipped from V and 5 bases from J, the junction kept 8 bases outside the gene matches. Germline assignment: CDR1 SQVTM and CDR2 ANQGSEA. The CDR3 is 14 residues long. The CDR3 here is CSVSRQGAAETQYF. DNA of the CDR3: TGCAGCGTTTCAAGACAGGGGGCAGCGGAGACCCAGTACTTC.

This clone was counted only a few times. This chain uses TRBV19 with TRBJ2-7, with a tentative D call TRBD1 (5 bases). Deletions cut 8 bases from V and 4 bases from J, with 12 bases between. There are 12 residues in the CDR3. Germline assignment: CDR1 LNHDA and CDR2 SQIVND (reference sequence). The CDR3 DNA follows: TGTGCCAGTGGTCAGGGTGATTACGAGCAGTACTTC. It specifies CASGQGDYEQYF.

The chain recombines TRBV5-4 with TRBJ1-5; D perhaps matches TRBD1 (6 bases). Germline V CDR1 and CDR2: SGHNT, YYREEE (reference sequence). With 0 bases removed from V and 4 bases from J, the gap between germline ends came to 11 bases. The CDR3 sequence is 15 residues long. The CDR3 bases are TGTGCCAGCAGCTTGGCCGGACAGAAAAATCAGCCCCAGCATTTT. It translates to CASSLAGQKNQPQHF.

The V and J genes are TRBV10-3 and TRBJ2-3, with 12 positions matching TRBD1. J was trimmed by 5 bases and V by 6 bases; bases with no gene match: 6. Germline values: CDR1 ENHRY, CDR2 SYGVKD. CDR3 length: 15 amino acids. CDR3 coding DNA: TGTGCCATCAGGGGGACAGGGGGCAGAGAAGATACGCAGTATTTT. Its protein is CAIRGTGGREDTQYF.

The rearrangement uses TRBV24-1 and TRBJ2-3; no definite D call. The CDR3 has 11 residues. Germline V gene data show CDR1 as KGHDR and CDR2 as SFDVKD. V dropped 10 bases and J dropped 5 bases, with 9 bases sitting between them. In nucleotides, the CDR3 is TGTGCCACGGCTTATCTAGATACGCAGTATTTT. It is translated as CATAYLDTQYF.

The CDR3 here is CASSEAILGGYTF. DNA for the CDR3: TGTGCCAGCAGTGAAGCCATCCTCGGGGGCTACACCTTC. The rearrangement joins TRBV6-1 to TRBJ1-2, with D unclear. Trimming left V 0 bases short and J 8 bases short, with 10 bases between. Germline CDR1 and CDR2: MNHNS and SASEGT. CDR3 length: 13 amino acids.

CDR3 sequence: CASSQASEAFF. In DNA, the CDR3 is TGTGCCAGCAGCCAAGCGTCTGAAGCTTTCTTT. The chain combines TRBV14 with TRBJ1-1; D not certain. CDR1 is SGHDN and CDR2 is FVKESK in the germline V gene. The CDR3 runs to 11 residues. With 1 base removed from V and 6 bases from J, the gap between germline ends came to 3 bases.

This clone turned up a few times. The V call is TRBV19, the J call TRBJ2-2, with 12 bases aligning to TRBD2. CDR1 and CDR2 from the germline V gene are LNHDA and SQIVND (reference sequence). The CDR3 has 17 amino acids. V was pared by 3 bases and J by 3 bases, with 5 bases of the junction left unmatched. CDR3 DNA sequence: TGTGCCAGTAGTATTGCTAGCGGGAGGGCCGACACCGGGGAGCTGTTTTTT. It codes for CASSIASGRADTGELFF. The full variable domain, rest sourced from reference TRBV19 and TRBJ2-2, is DGGITQSPKYLFRKEGQNVTLSCEQNLNHDAMYWYRQDPGQGLRLIYYSQIVNDFQKGDIAEGYSVSREKKESFPLTVTSAQKNPTAFYLCASSIASGRADTGELFFGEGSRLTVL.

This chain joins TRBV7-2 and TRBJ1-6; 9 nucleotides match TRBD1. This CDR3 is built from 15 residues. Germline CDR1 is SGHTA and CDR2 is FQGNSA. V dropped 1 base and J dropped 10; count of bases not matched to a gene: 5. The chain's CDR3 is CASSLEGQGTSPLHF. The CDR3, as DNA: TGTGCCAGCAGCTTAGAGGGACAGGGAACATCACCCCTCCACTTT.

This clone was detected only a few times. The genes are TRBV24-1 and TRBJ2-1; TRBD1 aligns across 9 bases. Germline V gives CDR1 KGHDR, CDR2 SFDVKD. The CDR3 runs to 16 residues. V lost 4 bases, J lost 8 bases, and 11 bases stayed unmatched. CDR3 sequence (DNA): TGTGCCACCAGTGAGCCCGGGACAGGGACGCAGGATGAGCAGTTCTTC. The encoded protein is CATSEPGTGTQDEQFF.

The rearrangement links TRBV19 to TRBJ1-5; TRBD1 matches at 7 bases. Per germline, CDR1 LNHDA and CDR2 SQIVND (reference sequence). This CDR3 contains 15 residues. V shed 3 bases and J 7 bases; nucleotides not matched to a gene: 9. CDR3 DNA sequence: TGTGCCAGTAGTATTTCCAGGGGGTATACGCAGCCCCAGCATTTT. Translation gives CASSISRGYTQPQHF.

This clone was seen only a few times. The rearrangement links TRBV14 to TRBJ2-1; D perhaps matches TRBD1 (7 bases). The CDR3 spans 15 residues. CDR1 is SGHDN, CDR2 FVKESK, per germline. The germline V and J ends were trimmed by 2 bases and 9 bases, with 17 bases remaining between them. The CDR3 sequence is CASSQRQGGFVEQFF. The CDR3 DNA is TGTGCCAGCAGCCAAAGACAGGGAGGCTTCGTTGAGCAGTTCTTC.

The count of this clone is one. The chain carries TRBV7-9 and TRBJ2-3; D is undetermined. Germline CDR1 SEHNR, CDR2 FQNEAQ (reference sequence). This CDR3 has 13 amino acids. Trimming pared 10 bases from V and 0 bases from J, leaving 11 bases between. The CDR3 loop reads CATPSSSTDTQYF. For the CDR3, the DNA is TGTGCCACGCCGAGCTCTAGCACAGATACGCAGTATTTT. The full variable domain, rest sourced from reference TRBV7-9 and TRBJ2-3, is DTGVSQNPRHKITKRGQNVTFRCDPISEHNRLYWYRQTLGQGPEFLTYFQNEAQLEKSRLLSDRFSAERPKGSFSTLEIQRTEQGDSAMYLCATPSSSTDTQYFGPGTRLTVL.

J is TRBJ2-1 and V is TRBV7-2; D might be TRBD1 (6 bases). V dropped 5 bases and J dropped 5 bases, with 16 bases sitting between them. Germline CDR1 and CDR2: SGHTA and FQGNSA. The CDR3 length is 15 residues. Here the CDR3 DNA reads TGTGCCAGCAGCCCGACAGGCCGCCCCCACAATGAGCAGTTCTTC. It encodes CASSPTGRPHNEQFF.

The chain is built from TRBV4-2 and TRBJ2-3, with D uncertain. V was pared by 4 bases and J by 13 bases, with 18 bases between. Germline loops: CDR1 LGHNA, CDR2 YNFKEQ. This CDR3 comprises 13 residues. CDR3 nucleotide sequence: TGTGCCAGCAGCCCCCAAGCCAATTCTGTTGAGTATTTT. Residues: CASSPQANSVEYF.

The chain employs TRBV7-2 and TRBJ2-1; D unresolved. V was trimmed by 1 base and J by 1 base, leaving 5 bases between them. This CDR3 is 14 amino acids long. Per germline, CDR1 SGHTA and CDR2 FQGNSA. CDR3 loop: CASSLELSYNEQFF. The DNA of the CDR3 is TGTGCCAGCAGCTTAGAACTATCCTACAATGAGCAGTTCTTC.

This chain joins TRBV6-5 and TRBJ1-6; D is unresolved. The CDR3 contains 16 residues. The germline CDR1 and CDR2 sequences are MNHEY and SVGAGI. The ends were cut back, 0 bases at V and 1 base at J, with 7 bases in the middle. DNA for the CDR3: TGTGCCAGCAGTTACTCGGGCGGGTCCTATAATTCACCCCTCCACTTT. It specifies CASSYSGGSYNSPLHF.

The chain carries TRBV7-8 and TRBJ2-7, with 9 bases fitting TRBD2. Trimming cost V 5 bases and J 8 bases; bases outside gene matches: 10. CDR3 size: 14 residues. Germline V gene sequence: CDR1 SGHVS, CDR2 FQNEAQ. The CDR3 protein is CASSPNASGVKQYF. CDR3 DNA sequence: TGTGCCAGCAGCCCAAACGCTAGCGGGGTAAAGCAGTACTTC. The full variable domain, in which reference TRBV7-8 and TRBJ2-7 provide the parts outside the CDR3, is GAGVSQSPRYKVAKRGQDVALRCDPISGHVSLFWYQQALGQGPEFLTYFQNEAQLDKSGLPSDRFFAERPEGSVSTLKIQRTQQEDSAVYLCASSPNASGVKQYFGPGTRLTVT.

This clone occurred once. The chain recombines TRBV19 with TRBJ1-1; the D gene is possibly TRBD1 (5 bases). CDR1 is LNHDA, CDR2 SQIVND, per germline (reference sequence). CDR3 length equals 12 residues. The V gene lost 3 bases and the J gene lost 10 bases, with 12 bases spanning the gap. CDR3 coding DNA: TGTGCCAGTAGTATTGCGGGGAGGGGAGCTTTCTTT. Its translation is CASSIAGRGAFF.